This T cell receptor beta chain was observed in a study of cytomegalovirus exposure and HLA in healthy donors. Broader study findings: Analysis was carried out at a later point, and it linked a missense DCLRE1C variant to TCR beta V- and J-gene trimming.

The CDR3 is made up of 14 amino acids. The germline V and J ends were trimmed by 0 bases and 7 bases, with 9 bases remaining between them. Germline CDR1 reads MGHDK; CDR2 reads SYGVNS. About this clone: The antigen is unknown.

Amplification used 60 Vbeta primers and 13 Jbeta primers. TCRdb's copy holds only in-frame clones and misses some; the assay was immunoSEQ multiplex PCR. Its table records more than 140,000 clones. The genes are TRBV25-1 and TRBJ2-2; TRBD2 might be the D (5 bases). The source is a woman between 18 and 29 years old in good health and CMV-seronegative. Sequenced input: PBMCs. The CDR3 DNA reads as TGTGCCAGCAGTGAATATGGAGGAATCGGGGAGCTGTTTTTT. This sequence encodes CASSEYGGIGELFF.